This T cell receptor (beta chain) was identified in a study of blood T cells in healthy people across ages. Combining a sample-barcoded 5' primer with a J-beta primer mix, a second PCR ran for 7 to 11 cycles. MiXCR, applied by TCRdb to the 5' RACE reads, yields one record per CDR3 protein. The table shows some 1.4 million distinct CDR3 sequences, with 42% occurring only once. V lost 0 bases and J lost 5, with 11 bases in between. This CDR3 region has 14 residues. Per the germline V gene, CDR1 is SGHRS and CDR2 is YFSETQ. The material sequenced was blood. The chain links TRBV5-1 to TRBJ2-5; D is uncertain. The sequence was obtained from a woman aged 18 to 35 in good health. The CDR3 DNA reads TGCGCCAGCAGCTTGGCCGGTTCATTGGAGACCCAGTACTTC. Encoded protein: CASSLAGSLETQYF.